This T cell receptor beta chain was retrieved from a study of T-cell reconstitution after alpha-beta-depleted transplantation in children (dated by TCRdb to about 2016). Broadly, across the study: T-cell immune reconstitution after TCRalphabeta/CD19-depleted allogeneic hematopoietic cell transplantation in children was quantitatively tracked in the study by means of TCR repertoire profiling.

Study-wide findings and limitations: About two months after transplant, the apparently early recovery of alphabetaT-cell counts reportedly depended on just several hundred clones that had expanded rapidly and came from non-depleted graft cells. Over subsequent months, a decline in hyperexpanded clone frequencies was noted, and after one year, T-cell counts and TCRbeta diversity were mostly ascribed to newly produced T cells. In some patients, high TCRbeta diversity at day 60 was attributed to recipient T cells and intrathymic progenitors that had survived conditioning.

The treatment or condition label on this specimen signifies: allogeneic hematopoietic cell transplantation with graft depleted of TCRalphabeta T cells and CD19 B cells. The children who served as transplant recipients had been given grafts of TCRalphabeta/CD19-depleted allogeneic hematopoietic cells. This clonotype was picked up many times. Its antigen has not been determined. No much larger clone is present one base from it, and per-base qualities are unavailable. From the cysteine up to the phenylalanine, the CDR3 has a length of 14 residues. The only DNA kept is the CDR3, 42 bases in frame from the first base. CDR1 is given as KGHDR and CDR2 as SFDVKD, both from the germline V gene. The junction shows trimming of 7 bases on V and 5 bases on J, plus 16 bases between the germline ends. Libraries were built with PCR. Sequencer: Illumina HiSeq 2500. Molecular barcoding was employed in the preparation of TCR libraries, with unique molecular identifiers being used to normalize TCRbeta repertoire quantification. TCRdb applied fastp at Q25 and MiXCR to the public reads, then kept only in-frame beta chains. Rows matching on CDR3 protein sequence are summarized as one entry with the most common DNA and genes. This sample comprises 700,000 to 950,000 distinct CDR3 sequences, under 20% of them detected only once. Of the sample, approximately 4.5% is held by the ten largest clones.

The clonotype originates from a male patient aged 5 to 17 who had a stem cell transplant for acute lymphoblastic leukemia, so the T cells may come from the graft donor. The specimen was PBMCs, mostly from graft donor cells, collected 360 days after TCRalphabeta/CD19-depleted stem cell transplant. Recombination connected TRBV24-1 to TRBJ1-2; TRBD1 is possibly the D segment (5 matching bases). The CDR3 corresponds to CATSDGGSGYGYTF. At the DNA level, the sequence is TGTGCCACCAGCGACGGCGGGTCAGGGTATGGCTACACCTTC.